Below are 2 T cell receptor beta chains sequenced from a single sample in a study of T cell changes during pregnancy in multiple sclerosis. TCRdb's copy holds only in-frame clones and misses some; the assay was immunoSEQ multiplex PCR. The sample lists 38,000 or so clones, 94% occurring once. The sequencing used CD4+ T cells from peripheral blood mononuclear cells, collected in the second trimester of pregnancy. The receptors derive from a female donor with multiple sclerosis, enrolled in a pregnancy study.

This rearrangement joins TRBV7-3 to TRBJ2-1, with 7 bases that match TRBD1. Trimming at V came to 1 base and at J to 1 base, leaving 1 base not matched to a gene. The CDR3 consists of 15 residues. CDR1 is SGHTA and CDR2 is FQGTGA in the germline V gene. Written as DNA, the CDR3 is TGTGCCAGCAGCTTAAAACAGGGGTCCTACAATGAGCAGTTCTTC. Encoded protein: CASSLKQGSYNEQFF.

This chain links TRBV11-2 with TRBJ1-5; TRBD1 agrees at 7 bases. This CDR3 is built from 14 residues. The V gene end was trimmed by 2 bases and the J gene end by 5 bases; junction bases not matched to a gene: 3. Germline V lookup: CDR1 SGHAT, CDR2 FQNNGV. CDR3 region: CASSLQGGYQPQHF. As DNA, the CDR3 is TGTGCCAGCAGCTTACAGGGGGGATATCAGCCCCAGCATTTT.